Listed here are 5 T cell receptor beta chains from one sample, sequenced in a study of blood T cell repertoires in COVID-19. Some clones are missing from TCRdb's copy, which holds only in-frame ones; the method was immunoSEQ multiplex PCR. This table has some 300,000 clones, approximately 86% appearing once. Material: peripheral blood. The origin of the receptors is a man aged 65-85 years with acute or convalescent COVID-19.

V is TRBV6-5 and J is TRBJ1-2; 10 bases map to TRBD1. The CDR3 has 13 amino acids. Germline lookup yields CDR1 MNHEY and CDR2 SVGAGI. Unmatched junction bases numbered 5, after V lost 5 bases and J lost 8 bases. The DNA of the CDR3 is TGTGCCAGCAGTACCGGGACAGGGGAGGGCTACACCTTC. This sequence encodes CASSTGTGEGYTF.

The chain combines TRBV6-2 or TRBV6-3 with TRBJ1-2, with TRBD1 matching 10 bases. The CDR3 totals 18 residues. Germline lookup yields CDR1 MNHEY and CDR2 SVGEGT. Germline trimming cut 4 bases from V and 2 bases from J; bases unmatched to any gene: 13. This CDR3 is CASSSYRQGASSNYGYTF. The CDR3 DNA reads as TGTGCCAGCAGTTCGTATCGACAGGGGGCGAGTAGCAACTATGGCTACACCTTC.

This chain uses TRBV7-2 with TRBJ2-7; D may be TRBD1 (5 bases). CDR1 SGHTA and CDR2 FQGNSA come from the germline V gene. V was clipped by 3 bases and J by 7 bases, with 10 bases between them. This CDR3 comprises 12 residues. The chain's CDR3 is CASSFTRDEQYF. CDR3 DNA sequence: TGTGCCAGCAGCTTTACCAGGGATGAGCAGTACTTC.

J is TRBJ2-7 and V is TRBV6-2 or TRBV6-3, with 9 bases matching TRBD2. This CDR3 is 16 amino acids long. The germline V gene encodes CDR1 MNHEY and CDR2 SVGEGT. V trimming: 6 bases; J trimming: 2 bases; junction bases outside the gene matches: 11. The CDR3 loop reads CASSPTLTSGTYEQYF. CDR3 nucleotides: TGTGCCAGCAGCCCGACCCTGACTAGCGGAACCTACGAGCAGTACTTC.

This clone was counted only a few times. The chain recombines TRBV29-1 with TRBJ2-2; 7 positions agree with TRBD2. V was pared by 5 bases and J by 0 bases, with 3 bases of the junction left unmatched. CDR1 SQVTM and CDR2 ANQGSEA come from the germline V gene. CDR3 length: 14 amino acids. The CDR3 DNA is TGCAGCGTTTTTGGGGGGGCGAACACCGGGGAGCTGTTTTTT. It is translated as CSVFGGANTGELFF.